The clone carrying this T cell receptor (beta chain) was picked up a small number of times. This entry belongs to a study of T cells after yellow fever vaccination. Template switching by 5'RACE produced TCR cDNA, adding a universal primer site and UMIs. TCRdb called the 5' RACE reads again in MiXCR, with one record for every CDR3 protein. The sample shows about 240,000 distinct CDR3 sequences, 6% to 7.5% of them seen only once. Per germline, CDR1 SQVTM and CDR2 ANQGSEA. This CDR3 has 12 residues. Trimming stripped 6 bases from V and 8 bases from J, with 16 bases between. The V gene is TRBV29-1, the J gene TRBJ1-2, with D tentatively TRBD1 (6 bases). The starting material was CD4+ T cells sorted from PBMCs, obtained 15 days after the yellow fever booster vaccination. The source is a man aged 25-45 years who received the YFV17D yellow fever vaccine. CDR3 DNA sequence: TGCAGCGTCCCCGAGGGGGTTTGGGGCTACACCTTC. The encoded protein is CSVPEGVWGYTF.